This T cell receptor (beta chain) was captured by sequencing in a study of TIL therapy for anti-PD-1-resistant metastatic lung cancer. The libraries were made with immunoSEQ v3. TCRdb's table, derived via immunoSEQ multiplex PCR, lists solely in-frame clones and lacks some. The table shows tens of thousands of clones, with under 80% occurring only once. This sample's time point: pre-treatment sample, taken before nivolumab and TIL therapy. Pleural nodules or supraclavicular lymph nodes made up most of the excised metastases sampled. This clonotype was obtained from a woman between 30 and 79 years old with non-small cell lung cancer. The sample consisted of tumor tissue, taken at baseline.

The CDR3 DNA sequence: TGTGCCATCAGTGAGCCCAGGACAGGGATCGGGGAGCTGTTTTTT. This gives the protein CAISEPRTGIGELFF. J is TRBJ2-2 and V is TRBV10-3, with TRBD1 identical over 8 bases. V was pared by 2 bases and J by 7 bases, with 6 bases of the junction left unmatched. CDR1 is ENHRY, CDR2 SYGVKD, per germline. This CDR3 has 15 amino acids.